This T cell receptor (beta chain) was observed in a study of CD8 T cells in ankylosing spondylitis. Notes on the study in general: Previously reported in reactive arthritis synovial fluid and blood were some of the motif variants.

In TCRdb, the 5' RACE reads were re-called with MiXCR into one record per CDR3 protein. This table holds about 88,000 distinct CDR3 sequences, under 30% found once. V was clipped by 6 bases and J by 1 base, with 14 bases between them. This CDR3 is 14 amino acids long. Looked up from germline, CDR1 is DFQATT and CDR2 is SNEGSKA (reference sequence). This clonotype was observed a few times. Its target is not known. The TCR comes from a male donor with ankylosing spondylitis or in good health (not recorded which). The genes are TRBV20-1 and TRBJ2-3; D is unclear. The sample comprised blood, either unsorted or a sorted T cell fraction (not recorded which). The CDR3 DNA sequence: TGCAGTGCCTTCAAGGGAACGGGCACAGATACGCAGTATTTT. This sequence encodes CSAFKGTGTDTQYF.